These 28 T cell receptor beta chains came from one sample sequenced in a study of OX40 agonist ivuxolimab in advanced cancers. TCRdb's copy holds only in-frame clones and misses some; the assay was immunoSEQ multiplex PCR. The table records about 100,000 clones, approximately 90% of them present only once. The source was CD4+ or CD8+ T cells sorted from blood, collected in a trial of the OX40 agonist ivuxolimab. These receptors were obtained from an adult with an advanced solid tumor such as melanoma, head and neck, liver or kidney cancer.

The V gene is TRBV5-1, the J gene TRBJ2-1, with 13 bases fitting TRBD2. This CDR3 has 15 residues. Germline V lookup: CDR1 SGHRS, CDR2 YFSETQ. The junction had 7 bases not matched to a gene; V was cut back by 4 bases and J by 9 bases. CDR3 sequence: CASSTLAGGPREQFF. The DNA of the CDR3 is TGCGCCAGCAGCACACTAGCGGGAGGGCCACGTGAGCAGTTCTTC.

The chain recombines TRBV29-1 with TRBJ2-2; 7 nucleotides agree with TRBD1. After removal of 8 bases from V and 4 bases from J, the junction contained 13 bases not matched to a gene. Germline V lookup: CDR1 SQVTM, CDR2 ANQGSEA. The CDR3 extends over 15 amino acids. CDR3 in amino acids: CSPGATGVGTGELFF. In DNA form, the CDR3 reads TGCAGCCCCGGGGCAACAGGGGTGGGCACCGGGGAGCTGTTTTTT.

The chain employs TRBV2 and TRBJ1-1; D gene ambiguous. Germline assignment: CDR1 SNHLY and CDR2 FYNNEI. Trimming took off 8 bases at V and 1 base at J, with 11 bases between the two ends. This CDR3 has 13 residues. The CDR3 here is CASLMVGNTEAFF. CDR3 DNA: TGTGCCAGCTTAATGGTAGGGAACACTGAAGCTTTCTTT. Filled out from reference TRBV2 and TRBJ1-1, the complete variable domain reads EPEVTQTPSHQVTQMGQEVILRCVPISNHLYFYWYRQILGQKVEFLVSFYNNEISEKSEIFDDQFSVERPDGSNFTLKIRSTKLEDSAMYFCASLMVGNTEAFFGQGTRLTVV.

The rearrangement links TRBV5-1 to TRBJ1-1, with no clear D. V lost 0 bases and J lost 5, with 5 bases in between. CDR1 is SGHRS and CDR2 is YFSETQ in the germline V gene. This CDR3 contains 12 residues. The CDR3 loop is CASSLGKTEAFF. The CDR3 DNA sequence: TGCGCCAGCAGCTTGGGCAAGACTGAAGCTTTCTTT.

The J gene is TRBJ1-2, the V gene TRBV27; D is perhaps TRBD1 (5 bases). The CDR3 has 16 amino acids. Germline V lookup: CDR1 MNHEY, CDR2 SMNVEV (reference sequence). V lost 6 bases and J 4 bases, leaving 21 bases between the germline ends. CDR3 in amino acids: CASSSGGRQHPYGYTF. The CDR3 DNA is TGTGCCAGCAGCTCGGGCGGTCGACAGCACCCCTATGGCTACACCTTC.

V usage is TRBV28 and J usage is TRBJ2-1, with D possibly matching TRBD2 (6 bases). Germline values: CDR1 MDHEN, CDR2 SYDVKM. CDR3 length: 16 residues. V was pared by 5 bases and J by 5 bases, with 19 bases between. CDR3 sequence reads: CASSPRSGQVHNEQFF. The DNA for the CDR3 is TGTGCCAGCAGTCCGCGTAGCGGCCAGGTCCACAATGAGCAGTTCTTC.

The J gene is TRBJ2-5, the V gene TRBV15; D uncertain. Germline V gene lookup returns CDR1 LNHNV and CDR2 YYDKDF (reference sequence). The CDR3 has 14 amino acids. V lost 0 bases to trimming and J lost 2 bases, with 7 bases between them. CDR3 residues: CATSRDLRQETQYF. CDR3 sequence (DNA): TGTGCCACCAGCAGAGATCTGAGGCAAGAGACCCAGTACTTC.

The chain employs TRBV7-3 and TRBJ1-2; 10 bases agree with TRBD1. Germline CDR1 SGHTA, CDR2 FQGTGA. V was clipped by 5 bases and J by 3 bases; unmatched bases: 6. The CDR3 has 15 amino acids. In nucleotides, the CDR3 is TGTGCCAGCAGCCCGACAGGGGGCGAGGACTATGGCTACACCTTC. Amino acid sequence: CASSPTGGEDYGYTF.

This clone was detected once. This CDR3 is also generated by other DNA sequences in the sample. The chain has TRBV7-2 and TRBJ2-1; D is unclear. V was clipped by 1 base and J by 5 bases, with 6 bases between them. The V gene's germline CDR1 is SGHTA and CDR2 FQGNSA. The CDR3 length is 13 residues. CDR3 nucleotides: TGTGCCAGCAGCTTAGGTCTTAACAATGAGCAGTTCTTC. The encoded protein is CASSLGLNNEQFF.

This chain joins TRBV29-1 and TRBJ1-5; D gene uncertain. The V gene's germline CDR1 is SQVTM and CDR2 ANQGSEA. This CDR3 comprises 14 residues. V was shortened by 4 bases and J by 4 bases, with 14 bases between the two germline ends. The CDR3 sequence is CSVGGPGRNQPQHF. Written as DNA, the CDR3 is TGCAGCGTTGGGGGTCCTGGGAGGAATCAGCCCCAGCATTTT.

The chain links TRBV19 to TRBJ1-1; a possible D gene is TRBD1 (5 bases). CDR1 is LNHDA, CDR2 SQIVND, per germline (reference sequence). There are 17 residues in the CDR3. Trimming removed 4 bases from V and 3 bases from J, with 21 bases in between. The CDR3 nucleotides read TGTGCCAGTAGTACGGGACCGTCGGGTTGGGGGGACACTGAAGCTTTCTTT. Residues: CASSTGPSGWGDTEAFF.

The CDR3 DNA reads as TGTGCCAGCAGCCAAGGAGGGGGAGGGAGTATCGAAAAACTGTTTTTT. Residues: CASSQGGGGSIEKLFF. V is TRBV4-2 and J is TRBJ1-4; D possibly corresponds to TRBD1 (6 bases). V was trimmed by 1 base and J by 8 bases, leaving 17 bases between them. The CDR3 runs to 16 residues. Per the germline V gene, CDR1 is LGHNA and CDR2 is YNFKEQ.

As regards this clone: One junction end disagrees with the germline gene, perhaps due to a read error. This sequence joins TRBV7-3 and TRBJ2-1; 7 positions match TRBD2. CDR3 length: 15 residues. Germline loops: CDR1 SGHTA, CDR2 FQGTGA. The CDR3 region is CASSVTASGYNEQFF. Here the CDR3 DNA reads TGTGCCAGCAGCGTAACAGCTAGCGGCTACAATGAGCAGTTCTTC.

The gene calls are TRBV10-2 and TRBJ1-1; no clear D. The CDR3 sequence is 13 residues long. The germline gives CDR1 WSHSY, CDR2 SAAADI. V lost 6 bases and J lost 2, with 10 bases in between. CDR3 residues: CASRGQANTEAFF. In DNA form, the CDR3 reads TGCGCCAGCAGAGGCCAGGCAAACACTGAAGCTTTCTTT.

The V and J genes are TRBV5-1 and TRBJ2-3; D is ambiguous. V was shortened by 0 bases and J by 2 bases, with 7 bases between the two germline ends. This CDR3 contains 14 residues. CDR1 is SGHRS, CDR2 YFSETQ, per germline. CDR3 nucleotide sequence: TGCGCCAGCAGCTTGGTTTCGTTCACAGATACGCAGTATTTT. Amino acid sequence: CASSLVSFTDTQYF.

The CDR3 reads CASSLGQETQYF. The CDR3 DNA reads TGTGCCAGCAGCTTAGGCCAAGAGACCCAGTACTTC. This chain uses TRBV7-9 with TRBJ2-5; D is unresolved. From germline, CDR1 is SEHNR and CDR2 FQNEAQ (reference sequence). CDR3 length: 12 residues. V shed 1 base and J shed 1 base, with 1 base lying between them.

The V gene is TRBV28, the J gene TRBJ2-2; TRBD1 agrees at 9 bases. The CDR3 loop spans 18 amino acids. V lost 1 base, J lost 3 bases, and 9 bases stayed unmatched. The germline gives CDR1 MDHEN, CDR2 SYDVKM. CDR3 DNA: TGTGCCAGCAGTTTATTAGGTACTCGGGACAGGGACACCGGGGAGCTGTTTTTT. Amino acids: CASSLLGTRDRDTGELFF.

This chain connects TRBV11-2 to TRBJ1-1; weak D call: TRBD1 (5 bases). This CDR3 contains 15 residues. V was trimmed by 1 base and J by 3 bases, leaving 12 bases between them. Germline assignment: CDR1 SGHAT and CDR2 FQNNGV. The CDR3 sequence: CASSLVQGLDTEAFF. In DNA, the CDR3 is TGTGCCAGCAGCTTAGTGCAGGGATTGGACACTGAAGCTTTCTTT.

V and J are TRBV5-1 and TRBJ2-2; D is unresolved. Germline V gene data show CDR1 as SGHRS and CDR2 as YFSETQ. The CDR3 consists of 15 residues. With 0 bases removed from V and 0 bases from J, the gap between germline ends came to 6 bases. The CDR3 region has the DNA TGCGCCAGCAGCTTGGTCTTACCGAACACCGGGGAGCTGTTTTTT. It is translated as CASSLVLPNTGELFF.

The rearrangement uses TRBV30 and TRBJ1-4; tentative D call: TRBD1 (5 bases). The V end was cut by 1 base, the J end by 7 bases, with 16 bases between. The CDR3 consists of 15 residues. CDR1 is GTSNPN, CDR2 SVGIG, per germline (reference sequence). The CDR3 sequence is CAWSAAWGVGEKLFF. The CDR3 bases are TGTGCCTGGAGTGCGGCTTGGGGCGTCGGTGAAAAACTGTTTTTT.

The genes are TRBV9 and TRBJ1-1; weak D call: TRBD1 (5 bases). The CDR3 length is 16 residues. CDR1 is SGDLS and CDR2 is YYNGEE in the germline V gene. V lost 2 bases to trimming and J lost 0 bases, with 14 bases between them. The CDR3 loop reads CASSVSSGPLNTEAFF. DNA for the CDR3: TGTGCCAGCAGCGTCTCCTCGGGACCCCTGAACACTGAAGCTTTCTTT.

The chain couples TRBV9 to TRBJ2-1; 8 bases are shared with TRBD2. The CDR3 covers 18 residues. Trimming removed 0 bases from V and 4 bases from J; junction bases left unmatched: 12. Germline V gene lookup returns CDR1 SGDLS and CDR2 YYNGEE. In DNA form, the CDR3 reads TGTGCCAGCAGCGTAGTTACTAGCGGCCCCCTATTGTACAATGAGCAGTTCTTC. It yields the protein CASSVVTSGPLLYNEQFF.

The rearrangement uses TRBV19 and TRBJ2-7; 12 nucleotides match TRBD1. CDR1 and CDR2 from the germline V gene are LNHDA and SQIVND (reference sequence). J was trimmed by 4 bases and V by 3 bases; bases with no gene match: 7. The CDR3 contains 16 residues. CDR3: CASSITGTGGSYEQYF. As DNA, the CDR3 is TGTGCCAGTAGTATTACCGGGACAGGGGGCTCATACGAGCAGTACTTC.

V and J are TRBV25-1 and TRBJ2-7; D ambiguous. CDR1 is MGHDK and CDR2 is SYGVNS in the germline V gene. Trimming left V 8 bases short and J 10 bases short, with 15 bases between. CDR3 size: 11 residues. CDR3 protein: CASGTAVRQYF. In DNA, the CDR3 is TGTGCCAGCGGAACGGCCGTCCGACAGTACTTC.

V usage is TRBV18 and J usage is TRBJ2-5; the match to TRBD1 covers 7 bases. The DNA end favors TRBJ2-7, so the J call may be wrong. The CDR3 length is 17 residues. The germline V gene has CDR1 KGHSH and CDR2 LQKENI. CDR3 region: CASSPLPQHRGNYEQYF. The CDR3 nucleotides read TGTGCCAGCTCGCCCTTACCACAGCACAGGGGAAACTACGAGCAGTACTTC.

The chain links TRBV2 to TRBJ2-2, with TRBD1 matching over 11 bases. J lost 5 bases, V lost 2 bases, and 7 bases had no gene match. Germline V gene lookup returns CDR1 SNHLY and CDR2 FYNNEI. This CDR3 spans 17 amino acids. CDR3 bases: TGTGCCAGCAGTGAAAGAGGGACAGGGGGATTTACCGGGGAGCTGTTTTTT. The encoded protein is CASSERGTGGFTGELFF.

The chain recombines TRBV7-8 with TRBJ1-3, with D hard to call. Trimming cost V 5 bases and J 0 bases, with 2 bases left between them. The CDR3 spans 12 residues. Germline V CDR1 and CDR2: SGHVS, FQNEAQ. The CDR3 DNA is TGTGCCAGCAGCGCCTCTGGAAACACCATATATTTT. Translation: CASSASGNTIYF.

This clone was observed a few times. The rearrangement links TRBV28 to TRBJ1-3; possible D gene TRBD1, 5 bases. The CDR3 covers 13 residues. V lost 5 bases to trimming and J lost 7 bases, with 12 bases between them. Germline V gene lookup returns CDR1 MDHEN and CDR2 SYDVKM. The CDR3 DNA reads as TGTGCCAGCAGTAGTCCAGGGAGGAACACCATATATTTT. This gives the protein CASSSPGRNTIYF.